This T cell receptor (beta chain) was sequenced for a study of cytomegalovirus exposure and HLA in healthy donors. Looked up from germline, CDR1 is KGHSH and CDR2 is LQKENI. V dropped 3 bases and J dropped 3; count of bases not matched to a gene: 16. The length of the CDR3 is 20 residues. The study ran its PCR with 60 Vbeta and 13 Jbeta primers. Sequencing was performed with immunoSEQ multiplex PCR; in TCRdb, only in-frame clones are kept and a portion is missing. The data contain some 120,000 clones, 75% to 85% of them seen just once; the ten biggest clones take up more than 7.5%. Study-wide points: When analyzed later, the rates of TCR association showed variation by HLA locus, with DRB1 the most and HLA-C the fewest. Several top significant clusters appeared, in a later analysis, to be linked to common viral pathogens.

Details on this clone: Its antigen remains unidentified.

This TCR was sampled from a woman aged 45-65 years in good health and CMV-seropositive. The V gene is TRBV18, the J gene TRBJ1-4; 10 bases map to TRBD1. What was sequenced was PBMCs. DNA for the CDR3: TGTGCCAGCTCACCCCCCGGGACAGGGGCCCTGAGATCTCCTAATGAAAAACTGTTTTTT. Translated: CASSPPGTGALRSPNEKLFF.